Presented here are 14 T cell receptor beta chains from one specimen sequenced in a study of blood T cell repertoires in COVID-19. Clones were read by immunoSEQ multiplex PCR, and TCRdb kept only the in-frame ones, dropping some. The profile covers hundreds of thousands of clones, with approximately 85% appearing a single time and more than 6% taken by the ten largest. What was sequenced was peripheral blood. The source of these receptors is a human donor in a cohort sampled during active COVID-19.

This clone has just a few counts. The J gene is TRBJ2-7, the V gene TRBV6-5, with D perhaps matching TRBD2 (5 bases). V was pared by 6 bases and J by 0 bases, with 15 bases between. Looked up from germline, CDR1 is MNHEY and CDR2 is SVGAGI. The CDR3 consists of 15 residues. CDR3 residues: CASRWALDSSYEQYF. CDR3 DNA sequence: TGTGCCAGCAGGTGGGCGCTGGACTCCTCCTACGAGCAGTACTTC.

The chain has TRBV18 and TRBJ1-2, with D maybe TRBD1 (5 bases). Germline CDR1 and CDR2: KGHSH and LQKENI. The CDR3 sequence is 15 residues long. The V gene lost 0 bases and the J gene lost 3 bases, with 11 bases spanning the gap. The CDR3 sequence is CASSPPIGGDYGYTF. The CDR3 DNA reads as TGTGCCAGCTCACCACCGATCGGGGGTGACTATGGCTACACCTTC.

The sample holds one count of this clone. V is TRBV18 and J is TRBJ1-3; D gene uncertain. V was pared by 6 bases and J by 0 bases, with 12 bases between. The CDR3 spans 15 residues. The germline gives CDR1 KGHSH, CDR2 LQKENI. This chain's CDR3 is CASSYGESSGNTIYF. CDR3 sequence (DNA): TGTGCCAGCTCTTACGGAGAAAGCTCTGGAAACACCATATATTTT.

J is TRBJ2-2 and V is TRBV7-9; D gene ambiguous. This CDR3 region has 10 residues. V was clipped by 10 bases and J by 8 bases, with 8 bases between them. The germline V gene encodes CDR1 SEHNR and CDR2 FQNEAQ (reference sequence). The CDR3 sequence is CATVVGELFF. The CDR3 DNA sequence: TGTGCCACGGTGGTGGGGGAGCTGTTTTTT.

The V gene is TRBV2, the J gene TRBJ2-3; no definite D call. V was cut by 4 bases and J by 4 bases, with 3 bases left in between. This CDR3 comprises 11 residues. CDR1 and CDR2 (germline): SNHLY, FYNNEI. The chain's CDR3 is CASSVSDTQYF. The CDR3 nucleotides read TGTGCCAGCAGTGTCTCAGATACGCAGTATTTT.

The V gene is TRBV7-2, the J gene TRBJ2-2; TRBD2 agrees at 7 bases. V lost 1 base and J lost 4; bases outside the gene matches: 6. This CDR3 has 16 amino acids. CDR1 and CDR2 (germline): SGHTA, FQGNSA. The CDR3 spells CASSLVVLASTGELFF. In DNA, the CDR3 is TGTGCCAGCAGCTTAGTTGTACTAGCGAGCACCGGGGAGCTGTTTTTT.

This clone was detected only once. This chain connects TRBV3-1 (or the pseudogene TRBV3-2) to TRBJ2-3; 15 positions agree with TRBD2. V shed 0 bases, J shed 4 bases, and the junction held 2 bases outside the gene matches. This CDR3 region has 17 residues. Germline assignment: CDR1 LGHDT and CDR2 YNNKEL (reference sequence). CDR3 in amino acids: CASSQDRTSGGADTQYF. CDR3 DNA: TGTGCCAGCAGCCAAGATAGGACTAGCGGGGGGGCAGATACGCAGTATTTT.

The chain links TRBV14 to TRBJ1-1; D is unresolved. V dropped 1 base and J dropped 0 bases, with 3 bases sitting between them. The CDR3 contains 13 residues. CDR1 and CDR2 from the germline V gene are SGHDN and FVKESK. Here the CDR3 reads CASSQAVNTEAFF. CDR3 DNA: TGTGCCAGCAGCCAAGCGGTGAACACTGAAGCTTTCTTT.

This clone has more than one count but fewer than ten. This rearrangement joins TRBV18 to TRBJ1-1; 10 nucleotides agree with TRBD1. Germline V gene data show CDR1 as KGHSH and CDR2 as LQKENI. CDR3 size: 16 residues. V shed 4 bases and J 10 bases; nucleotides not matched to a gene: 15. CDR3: CASSQKEKGTGVAAFF. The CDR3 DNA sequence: TGTGCCAGCTCACAGAAGGAGAAAGGGACAGGGGTGGCAGCTTTCTTT.

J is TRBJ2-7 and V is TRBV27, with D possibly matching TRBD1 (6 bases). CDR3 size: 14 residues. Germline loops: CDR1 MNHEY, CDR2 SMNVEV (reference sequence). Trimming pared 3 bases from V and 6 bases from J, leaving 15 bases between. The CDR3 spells CASSFTGTIIEQYF. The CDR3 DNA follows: TGTGCCAGCAGTTTTACCGGGACAATAATCGAGCAGTACTTC.

The CDR3 region has the DNA TGTGCCATCAAAGGAGCAGAAAACATTCAGTACTTC. The encoded protein is CAIKGAENIQYF. The chain combines TRBV10-3 with TRBJ2-4; no firm D call. Trimming took off 7 bases at V and 5 bases at J, with 9 bases between the two ends. This CDR3 is 12 amino acids long. Germline V gene sequence: CDR1 ENHRY, CDR2 SYGVKD.

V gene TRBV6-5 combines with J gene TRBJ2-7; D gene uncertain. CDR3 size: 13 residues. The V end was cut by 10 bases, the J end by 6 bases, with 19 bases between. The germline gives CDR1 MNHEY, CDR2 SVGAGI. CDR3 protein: CANHPLTVTEQYF. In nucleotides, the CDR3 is TGTGCCAACCACCCCTTAACGGTTACCGAGCAGTACTTC.

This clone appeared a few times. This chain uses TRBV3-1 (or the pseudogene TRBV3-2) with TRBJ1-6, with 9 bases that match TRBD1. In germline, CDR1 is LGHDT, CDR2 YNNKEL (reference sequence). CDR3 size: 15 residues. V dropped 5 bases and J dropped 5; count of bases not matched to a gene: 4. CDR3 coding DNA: TGTGCCAGCAGCATGGGACAGGGAAATAATTCACCCCTCCACTTT. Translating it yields CASSMGQGNNSPLHF.

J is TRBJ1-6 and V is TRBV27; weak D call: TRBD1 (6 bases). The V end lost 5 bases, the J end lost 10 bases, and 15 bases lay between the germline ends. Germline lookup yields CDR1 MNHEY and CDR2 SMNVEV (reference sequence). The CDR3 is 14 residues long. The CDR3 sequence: CASSTNTGQSPLHF. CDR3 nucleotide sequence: TGTGCCAGCAGTACCAATACAGGGCAATCACCCCTCCACTTT.